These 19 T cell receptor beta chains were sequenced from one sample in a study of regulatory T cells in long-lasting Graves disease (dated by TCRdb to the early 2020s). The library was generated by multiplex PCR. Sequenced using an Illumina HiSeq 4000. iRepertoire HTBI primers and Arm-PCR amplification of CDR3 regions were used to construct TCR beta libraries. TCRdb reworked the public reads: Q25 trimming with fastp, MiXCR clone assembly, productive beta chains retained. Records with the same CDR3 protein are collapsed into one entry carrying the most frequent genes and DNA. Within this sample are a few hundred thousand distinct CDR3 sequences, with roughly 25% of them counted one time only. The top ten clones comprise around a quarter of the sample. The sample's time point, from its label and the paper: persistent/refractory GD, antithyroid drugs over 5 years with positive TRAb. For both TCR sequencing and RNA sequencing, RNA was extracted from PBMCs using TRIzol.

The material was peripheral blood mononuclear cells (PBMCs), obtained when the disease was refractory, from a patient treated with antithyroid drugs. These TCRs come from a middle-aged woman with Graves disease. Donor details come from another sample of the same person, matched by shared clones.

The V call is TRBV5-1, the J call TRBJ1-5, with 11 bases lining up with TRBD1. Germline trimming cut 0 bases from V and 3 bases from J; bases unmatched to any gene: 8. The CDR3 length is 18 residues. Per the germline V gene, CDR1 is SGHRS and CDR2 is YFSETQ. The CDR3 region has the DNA TGCGCCAGCAGCTTGGGGCCGGGACAGGGGGGATCCAATCAGCCCCAGCATTTT. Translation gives CASSLGPGQGGSNQPQHF. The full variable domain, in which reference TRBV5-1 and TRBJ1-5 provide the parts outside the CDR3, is KAGVTQTPRYLIKTRGQQVTLSCSPISGHRSVSWYQQTPGQGLQFLFEYFSETQRNKGNFPGRFSGRQFSNSRSEMNVSTLELGDSALYLCASSLGPGQGGSNQPQHFGDGTRLSIL.

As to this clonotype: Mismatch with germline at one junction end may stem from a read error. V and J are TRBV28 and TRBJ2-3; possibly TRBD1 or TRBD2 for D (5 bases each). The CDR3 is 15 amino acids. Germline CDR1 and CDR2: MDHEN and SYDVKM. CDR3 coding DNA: TGTGCCAGCAGTTTATGGACGGGGAAGACAGATACGCGGTATTTT. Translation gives CASSLWTGKTDTRYF.

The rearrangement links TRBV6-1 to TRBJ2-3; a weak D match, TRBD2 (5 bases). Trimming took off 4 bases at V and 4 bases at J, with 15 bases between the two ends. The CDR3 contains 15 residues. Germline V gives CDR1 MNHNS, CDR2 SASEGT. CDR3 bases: TGTGCCAGCAGTGTAGATGGAAGAGGGCCAGATACGCAGTATTTT. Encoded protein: CASSVDGRGPDTQYF.

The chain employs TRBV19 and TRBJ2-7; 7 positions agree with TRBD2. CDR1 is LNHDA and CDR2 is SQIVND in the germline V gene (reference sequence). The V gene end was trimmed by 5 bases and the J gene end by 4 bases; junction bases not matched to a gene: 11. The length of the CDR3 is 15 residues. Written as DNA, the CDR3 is TGTGCCAGTAGTGCTAGCGGAGGGGCTTCATACGAGCAGTACTTC. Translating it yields CASSASGGASYEQYF.

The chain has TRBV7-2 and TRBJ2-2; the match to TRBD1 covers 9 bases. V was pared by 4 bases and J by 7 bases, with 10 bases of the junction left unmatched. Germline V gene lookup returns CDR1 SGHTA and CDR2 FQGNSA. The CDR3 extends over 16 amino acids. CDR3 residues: CASSWPSGTGNGELFF. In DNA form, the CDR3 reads TGTGCCAGCAGCTGGCCATCCGGGACAGGGAACGGGGAGCTGTTTTTT.

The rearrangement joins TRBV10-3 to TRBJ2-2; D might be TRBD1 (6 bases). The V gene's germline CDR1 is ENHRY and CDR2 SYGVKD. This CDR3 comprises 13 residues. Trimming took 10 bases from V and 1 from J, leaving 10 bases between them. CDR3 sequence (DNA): TGTGCCACCGAACAGGGGAACACCGGGGAGCTGTTTTTT. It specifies CATEQGNTGELFF.

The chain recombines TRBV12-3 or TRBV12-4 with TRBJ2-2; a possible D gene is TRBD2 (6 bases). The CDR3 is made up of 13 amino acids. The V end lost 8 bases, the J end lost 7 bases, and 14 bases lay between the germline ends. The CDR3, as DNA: TGTGCCAGCGGACGGAGGGACGGCGGGGAGCTGTTTTTT. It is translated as CASGRRDGGELFF.

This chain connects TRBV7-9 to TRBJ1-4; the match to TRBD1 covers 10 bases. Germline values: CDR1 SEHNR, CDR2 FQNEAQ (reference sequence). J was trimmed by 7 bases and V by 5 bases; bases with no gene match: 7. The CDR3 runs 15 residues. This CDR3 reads CASSAWTGGAEKLFF. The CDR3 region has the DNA TGTGCCAGCAGCGCGTGGACAGGGGGAGCTGAAAAACTGTTTTTT.

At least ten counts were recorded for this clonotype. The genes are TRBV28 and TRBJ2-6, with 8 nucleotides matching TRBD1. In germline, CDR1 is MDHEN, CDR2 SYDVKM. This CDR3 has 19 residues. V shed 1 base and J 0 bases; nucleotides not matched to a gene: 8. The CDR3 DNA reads TGTGCCAGCAGTTTATTTACGGGACAGGTGGGCTCTGGGGCCAACGTCCTGACTTTC. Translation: CASSLFTGQVGSGANVLTF.

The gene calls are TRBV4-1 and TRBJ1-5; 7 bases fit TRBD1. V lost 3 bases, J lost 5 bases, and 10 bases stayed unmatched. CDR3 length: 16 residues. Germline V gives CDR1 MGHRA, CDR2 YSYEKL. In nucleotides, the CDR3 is TGCGCCAGCAGCCAGGATCCACAGGGGACAGATCAGCCCCAGCATTTT. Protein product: CASSQDPQGTDQPQHF.

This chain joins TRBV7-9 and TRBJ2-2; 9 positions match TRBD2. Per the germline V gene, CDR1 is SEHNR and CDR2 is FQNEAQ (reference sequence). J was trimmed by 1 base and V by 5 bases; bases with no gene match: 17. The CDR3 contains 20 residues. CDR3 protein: CASSRGGRAERGQNTGELFF. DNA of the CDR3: TGTGCCAGCAGCCGAGGCGGGAGGGCCGAACGAGGACAGAACACCGGGGAGCTGTTTTTT.

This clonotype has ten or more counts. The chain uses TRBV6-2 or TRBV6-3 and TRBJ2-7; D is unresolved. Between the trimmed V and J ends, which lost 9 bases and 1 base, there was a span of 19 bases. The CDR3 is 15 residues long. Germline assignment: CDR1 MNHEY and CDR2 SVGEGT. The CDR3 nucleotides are TGTGCCAGTACACCGTTTGGAGCAGCTTCCTACGAGCAGTACTTC. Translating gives CASTPFGAASYEQYF.

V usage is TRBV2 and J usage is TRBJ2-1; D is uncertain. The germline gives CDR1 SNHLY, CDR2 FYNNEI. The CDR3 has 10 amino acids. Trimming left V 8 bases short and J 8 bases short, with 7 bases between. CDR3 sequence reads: CASAGYEQFF. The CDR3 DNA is TGTGCCAGCGCTGGGTATGAGCAGTTCTTC.

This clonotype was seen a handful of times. CDR3 sequence: CAWSGQTGTEAFF. CDR3 DNA sequence: TGTGCCTGGAGTGGACAGACAGGGACTGAAGCTTTCTTT. The V call is TRBV30, the J call TRBJ1-1; 7 bases are a match to TRBD1. Trimming cost V 1 base and J 5 bases; bases outside gene matches: 4. The CDR3 has 13 amino acids. CDR1 is GTSNPN, CDR2 SVGIG, per germline (reference sequence).

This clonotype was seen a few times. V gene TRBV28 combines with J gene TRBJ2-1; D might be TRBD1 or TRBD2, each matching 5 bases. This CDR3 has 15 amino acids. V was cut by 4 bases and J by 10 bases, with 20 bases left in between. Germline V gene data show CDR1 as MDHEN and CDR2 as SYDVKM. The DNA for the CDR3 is TGTGCCAGCAGTTCAGGGACGATTGCCTCAAGGGAGCAGTTCTTC. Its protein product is CASSSGTIASREQFF.

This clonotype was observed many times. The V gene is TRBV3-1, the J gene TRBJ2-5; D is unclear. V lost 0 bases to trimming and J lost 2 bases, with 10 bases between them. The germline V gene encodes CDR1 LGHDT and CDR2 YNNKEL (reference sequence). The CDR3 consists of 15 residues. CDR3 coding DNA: TGTGCCAGCAGCCAAGATTTAGGCCAACAAGAGACCCAGTACTTC. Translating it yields CASSQDLGQQETQYF.

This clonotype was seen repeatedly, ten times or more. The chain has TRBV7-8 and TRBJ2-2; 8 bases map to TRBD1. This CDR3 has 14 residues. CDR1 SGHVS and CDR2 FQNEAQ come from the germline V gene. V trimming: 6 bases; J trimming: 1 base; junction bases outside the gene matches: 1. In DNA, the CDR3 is TGTGCCAGCAGGGGACAGGAGAACACCGGGGAGCTGTTTTTT. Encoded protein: CASRGQENTGELFF.

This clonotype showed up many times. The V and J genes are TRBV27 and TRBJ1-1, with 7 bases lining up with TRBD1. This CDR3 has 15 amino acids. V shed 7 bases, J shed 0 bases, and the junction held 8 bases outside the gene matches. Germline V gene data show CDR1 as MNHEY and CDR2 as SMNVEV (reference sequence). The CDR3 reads CASIQTGSVNTEAFF. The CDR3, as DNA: TGTGCCAGCATCCAGACAGGGTCGGTGAACACTGAAGCTTTCTTT.

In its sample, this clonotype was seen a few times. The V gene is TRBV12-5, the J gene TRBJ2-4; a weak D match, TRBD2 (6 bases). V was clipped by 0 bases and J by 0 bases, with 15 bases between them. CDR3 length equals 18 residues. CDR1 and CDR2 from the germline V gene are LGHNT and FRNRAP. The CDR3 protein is CASGLVEGGNLAKNIQYF. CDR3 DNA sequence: TGTGCTAGTGGTTTGGTGGAAGGCGGGAACCTAGCCAAAAACATTCAGTACTTC.